These 32 T cell receptor beta chains share one sample of origin, sequenced in a study of T cell clusters in autoimmune cytopenias. Multiplex touch-down PCR amplified TRB using TRB-A and TRB-B pools in one tube. From the multiplex PCR reads, TCRdb lists one entry per CDR3 protein and no DNA. The sample has 8,000 to 10,000 distinct CDR3 sequences. TRB was amplified from about 260 ng of peripheral blood genomic DNA per sample. What was sequenced was peripheral blood. Receptors originate from a human donor with an autoimmune cytopenia or autoimmune hepatitis (not recorded which).

This clonotype registers medium-sized by frequency. The chain has TRBV19 and TRBJ1-4. The length of the CDR3 is 14 residues. Germline CDR1 is LNHDA and CDR2 is SQIVND (reference sequence). The CDR3 loop reads CASSPRLRGEKLFF.

The genes are TRBV20-1 and TRBJ1-4; absent DNA, TCRdb's TRBD1 call cannot be checked. This CDR3 contains 14 residues. Germline-derived CDR1 and CDR2 are DFQATT and SNEGSKA (reference sequence). CDR3 in amino acids: CSAPGHRQREKLFF.

Its frequency marks this clonotype as medium-sized. This chain links TRBV27 with TRBJ1-4; TCRdb selects TRBD1, and the lack of DNA leaves this call unchecked. This CDR3 is 16 amino acids long. CDR1 and CDR2 (germline): MNHEY, SMNVEV (reference sequence). This CDR3 reads CASSLSRGQGNEKLFF.

Judged by frequency, this clonotype is medium-sized. The chain recombines TRBV5-4 with TRBJ1-2; TCRdb names TRBD1, which stays unverified in the absence of DNA. This CDR3 spans 14 amino acids. Per germline, CDR1 SGHNT and CDR2 YYREEE (reference sequence). CDR3 residues: CASSYRDRLNGYTF.

In terms of frequency, this clonotype is medium-sized. V and J are TRBV30 and TRBJ2-3; TCRdb's D call, TRBD1, is unchecked because there is no DNA. The CDR3 loop spans 12 amino acids. Germline V CDR1 and CDR2: GTSNPN, SVGIG (reference sequence). The CDR3 sequence is CAWSPRQGTQYF.

CDR3 residues: CASSFLAGAYNEQFF. This chain uses TRBV6-6 with TRBJ2-1; TCRdb's D gene call, TRBD2, goes unchecked for lack of DNA. Looked up from germline, CDR1 is MNHNY and CDR2 is SVGAGI (reference sequence). CDR3 length: 15 residues.

This clonotype is identified as medium-sized from frequency. The chain carries TRBV18 and TRBJ1-4. Germline CDR1 reads KGHSH; CDR2 reads LQKENI. The CDR3 is made up of 16 amino acids. This chain's CDR3 is CASSPQRALTNEKLFF. Filled out from reference TRBV18 and TRBJ1-4, the complete variable domain reads NAGVMQNPRHLVRRRGQEARLRCSPMKGHSHVYWYRQLPEEGLKFMVYLQKENIIDESGMPKERFSAEFPKEGPSILRIQQVVRGDSAAYFCASSPQRALTNEKLFFGSGTQLSVL.

Its frequency marks this clonotype as medium-sized. The chain has TRBV5-6 and TRBJ1-3. This CDR3 is 13 amino acids long. CDR1 SGHDT and CDR2 YYEEEE come from the germline V gene. The CDR3 reads CASSLLEENTIYF.

This clonotype is classed as medium-sized by frequency. The chain carries TRBV18 and TRBJ1-2; the TCRdb call, TRBD1, lacks DNA for checking. The germline V gene encodes CDR1 KGHSH and CDR2 LQKENI. This CDR3 is built from 16 residues. The CDR3 loop is CASSPFGDSSNYGYTF.

CDR3 sequence: CSARDLAGLAASTDTQYF. This chain joins TRBV20-1 and TRBJ2-3; TCRdb indicates TRBD2, and absent DNA this call remains unverified. Germline V gives CDR1 DFQATT, CDR2 SNEGSKA (reference sequence). This CDR3 is built from 18 residues.

The V and J genes are TRBV12-3 or TRBV12-4 and TRBJ1-4. The CDR3 is made up of 13 amino acids. The CDR3 protein is CASSFNARGKLFF.

V is TRBV20-1 and J is TRBJ2-1. Germline V gives CDR1 DFQATT, CDR2 SNEGSKA (reference sequence). CDR3 length: 12 residues. CDR3 sequence: CSASRGYNEQFF.

V usage is TRBV7-6 and J usage is TRBJ1-5; without DNA, the TCRdb call of TRBD1 cannot be checked. CDR1 is SGHVS, CDR2 FNYEAQ, per germline. The CDR3 is 14 residues long. CDR3 sequence reads: CASSSGTGIQPQHF.

This sequence joins TRBV12-3 or TRBV12-4 and TRBJ1-2; TCRdb's D call, TRBD1, is unchecked because there is no DNA. The CDR3 is 14 residues long. The CDR3: CASSTTGVNYGYTF.

This sequence joins TRBV6-1 and TRBJ1-5. The germline V gene encodes CDR1 MNHNS and CDR2 SASEGT. This CDR3 contains 15 residues. The CDR3 protein is CASSEGPASNQPQHF.

The chain links TRBV5-1 to TRBJ2-3; TCRdb names TRBD2, which stays unverified in the absence of DNA. The germline CDR1 and CDR2 sequences are SGHRS and YFSETQ. The CDR3 extends over 20 amino acids. The CDR3 sequence: CASSLLTPAGPSFRADTQYF.

This clonotype is classed as medium-sized by frequency. J is TRBJ2-7 and V is TRBV29-1; the D gene TCRdb calls, TRBD1, cannot be checked with no DNA. This CDR3 contains 13 residues. Germline V lookup: CDR1 SQVTM, CDR2 ANQGSEA. The CDR3 reads CSATGATAYEQYF.

This clonotype is called medium-sized based on its frequency. CDR3 protein: CASSSAGGVVSGELFF. This sequence joins TRBV5-4 and TRBJ2-2; with no DNA, the TCRdb D assignment of TRBD2 cannot be verified. The CDR3 loop spans 16 amino acids. CDR1 SGHNT and CDR2 YYREEE come from the germline V gene (reference sequence).

This clonotype shows up as medium-sized by frequency. J is TRBJ2-3 and V is TRBV30. Germline CDR1 is GTSNPN and CDR2 is SVGIG (reference sequence). This CDR3 is built from 13 residues. CDR3 region: CAWTGGSTDTQYF. The full variable domain, with the rest looked up from reference TRBV30 and TRBJ2-3, is SQTIHQWPATLVQPVGSPLSLECTVEGTSNPNLYWYRQAAGRGLQLLFYSVGIGQISSEVPQNLSASRPQDRQFILSSKKLLLSDSGFYLCAWTGGSTDTQYFGPGTRLTVL.

According to its frequency, this clonotype is medium-sized (0.01 to 0.1%). The rearrangement joins TRBV6-1 to TRBJ2-1; TCRdb picks TRBD2, but there is no DNA to check that call. The germline CDR1 and CDR2 sequences are MNHNS and SASEGT. The CDR3 extends over 15 amino acids. The CDR3 sequence is CASRPGTRSNNEQFF.

This clonotype is classed as medium-sized by frequency. The V and J genes are TRBV19 and TRBJ2-2; TCRdb indicates TRBD1, and absent DNA this call remains unverified. Germline CDR1 and CDR2: LNHDA and SQIVND (reference sequence). The CDR3 runs 14 residues. CDR3 loop: CASTDRGNTGELFF.

The rearrangement joins TRBV10-3 to TRBJ2-3. The CDR3 is 14 amino acids. Germline V gene sequence: CDR1 ENHRY, CDR2 SYGVKD. CDR3 amino acids: CAISESLSTDTQYF.

This clonotype is labeled medium-sized based on frequency. CDR3 amino acids: CASSWPRGPTNEKLFF. This rearrangement joins TRBV5-5 to TRBJ1-4; TCRdb picks TRBD1, but there is no DNA to check that call. Germline V CDR1 and CDR2: SGHKS, YYEKEE (reference sequence). This CDR3 has 16 amino acids.

This clonotype ranks as medium-sized in terms of frequency. The chain carries TRBV5-5 and TRBJ2-7. The germline gives CDR1 SGHKS, CDR2 YYEKEE (reference sequence). This CDR3 region has 14 residues. This chain's CDR3 is CASSLDLAAYEQYF. Looking up the rest from reference TRBV5-5 and TRBJ2-7 gives the full variable domain: DAGVTQSPTHLIKTRGQQVTLRCSPISGHKSVSWYQQVLGQGPQFIFQYYEKEERGRGNFPDRFSARQFPNYSSELNVNALLLGDSALYLCASSLDLAAYEQYFGPGTRLTVT.

The rearrangement joins TRBV20-1 to TRBJ2-3; TCRdb lists TRBD2, though no DNA is available to test this call. The CDR3 consists of 19 residues. Germline V lookup: CDR1 DFQATT, CDR2 SNEGSKA (reference sequence). CDR3 residues: CSARKLGTSGYGGTDTQYF.

The CDR3 sequence is CATEDRGGYGYTF. The chain employs TRBV24-1 and TRBJ1-2; TCRdb's assignment of TRBD1 cannot be checked, as there is no DNA. The CDR3 has 13 residues. Germline CDR1 KGHDR, CDR2 SFDVKD.

This clonotype is labeled medium-sized based on frequency. The chain links TRBV11-1 to TRBJ2-5; with no DNA, the TCRdb D assignment of TRBD2 cannot be verified. This CDR3 region has 16 residues. CDR1 is SGHAT and CDR2 is FQDESV in the germline V gene (reference sequence). The CDR3 spells CASSRGTSGGAETQYF. Full variable domain (missing parts from reference TRBV11-1 and TRBJ2-5): EAEVAQSPRYKITEKSQAVAFWCDPISGHATLYWYRQILGQGPELLVQFQDESVVDDSQLPKDRFSAERLKGVDSTLKIQPAELGDSAMYLCASSRGTSGGAETQYFGPGTRLLVL.

The V gene is TRBV27, the J gene TRBJ2-7; TCRdb returns TRBD2, unconfirmable since there is no DNA. This CDR3 spans 16 amino acids. CDR1 and CDR2 from the germline V gene are MNHEY and SMNVEV (reference sequence). CDR3 sequence: CASSSWTSGRRYEQYF.

The CDR3 loop is CASSWDRAYNTEAFF. The chain has TRBV5-6 and TRBJ1-1. The germline gives CDR1 SGHDT, CDR2 YYEEEE. This CDR3 comprises 15 residues.

This clonotype is labeled medium-sized based on frequency. The V and J genes are TRBV24-1 and TRBJ2-1; with no DNA, the TCRdb D assignment of TRBD1 cannot be verified. The CDR3 extends over 14 amino acids. Germline V gene data show CDR1 as KGHDR and CDR2 as SFDVKD. The CDR3 loop reads CATSDWAARNEQFF.

The J gene is TRBJ1-6, the V gene TRBV18; TCRdb gives TRBD1 as the D gene, but with no DNA this cannot be confirmed. This CDR3 contains 13 residues. Germline CDR1 reads KGHSH; CDR2 reads LQKENI. This CDR3 reads CASSPFDKTPLHF. Combining the CDR3 with reference TRBV18 and TRBJ1-6 gives the whole variable domain NAGVMQNPRHLVRRRGQEARLRCSPMKGHSHVYWYRQLPEEGLKFMVYLQKENIIDESGMPKERFSAEFPKEGPSILRIQQVVRGDSAAYFCASSPFDKTPLHFGNGTRLTVT.

Measured by frequency, this clonotype is medium-sized. The chain has TRBV19 and TRBJ2-7; TCRdb outputs TRBD2, but without DNA this stays unchecked. CDR3 length equals 14 residues. The germline V gene encodes CDR1 LNHDA and CDR2 SQIVND (reference sequence). CDR3: CASSALLAGVEQYF.